The 24 T cell receptor beta chains in this list originate from one sample, sequenced in a study of OX40 agonist ivuxolimab in advanced cancers. The method behind the library was the immunoSEQ multiplex PCR assay. What TCRdb holds here is the immuneACCESS table cut down to in-frame rearrangements. Part of the clones is not present; checked against another copy, under half of the missing clones reflect an unresolved V gene, and the others are unexplained. The sample table shows fewer than 30,000 clones, and around 86% are seen once. The ten biggest clones cover about a fifth of the sample. The sample was CD4+ or CD8+ T cells sorted from blood, taken in a trial of the OX40 agonist ivuxolimab. Source of these receptors: an adult with an advanced solid tumor such as melanoma, head and neck, liver or kidney cancer.

The rearrangement uses TRBV5-6 and TRBJ2-7, with 11 nucleotides matching TRBD1. The J segment lost 6 bases and the V segment lost 4 bases, leaving 9 bases of the junction unmatched. The CDR3 covers 15 residues. Germline V gives CDR1 SGHDT, CDR2 YYEEEE. The CDR3 protein is CASSAGRDRGIEQYF. The CDR3 nucleotides are TGTGCCAGCAGCGCCGGCCGGGACAGGGGGATCGAGCAGTACTTC.

The gene calls are TRBV28 and TRBJ2-2, with D unclear. CDR3 size: 14 residues. CDR1 is MDHEN and CDR2 is SYDVKM in the germline V gene. V gave up 3 bases and J gave up 5 bases, with 10 bases separating them. The chain's CDR3 is CASSFYRRTGELFF. CDR3 DNA: TGTGCCAGCAGTTTCTACCGTAGAACCGGGGAGCTGTTTTTT.

The rearrangement joins TRBV5-4 to TRBJ2-2; D gene ambiguous. The V gene's germline CDR1 is SGHNT and CDR2 YYREEE (reference sequence). Trimming cost V 0 bases and J 3 bases, with 3 bases left between them. The CDR3 runs 13 residues. CDR3 in amino acids: CASSLVDTGELFF. CDR3 nucleotide sequence: TGTGCCAGCAGCTTGGTGGACACCGGGGAGCTGTTTTTT.

This chain uses TRBV27 with TRBJ1-1, with a tentative D call TRBD1 (6 bases). The CDR3 is made up of 14 amino acids. Germline V lookup: CDR1 MNHEY, CDR2 SMNVEV (reference sequence). V was clipped by 6 bases and J by 4 bases, with 15 bases between them. The DNA for the CDR3 is TGTGCCAGCAGGCCAATCGGGGGCGGCACTGAAGCTTTCTTT. Encoded protein: CASRPIGGGTEAFF.

This sequence joins TRBV28 and TRBJ2-5, with TRBD1 matching over 7 bases. With V trimmed by 5 bases and J by 6 bases, 21 bases remained unmatched. Germline V CDR1 and CDR2: MDHEN, SYDVKM. The CDR3 has 18 residues. In DNA form, the CDR3 reads TGTGCCAGCAGTCCCCCCGGGACAGAAAAAAAAGGGGAAAAGACCCAGTACTTC. It encodes CASSPPGTEKKGEKTQYF.

The chain employs TRBV7-8 and TRBJ2-2, with D hard to call. V was cut by 8 bases and J by 0 bases, with 7 bases left in between. This CDR3 region has 13 residues. Germline lookup yields CDR1 SGHVS and CDR2 FQNEAQ. CDR3 DNA: TGTGCCAGCTTCTATACGAACACCGGGGAGCTGTTTTTT. It codes for CASFYTNTGELFF.

The CDR3 region is CASSDIGTGNTEAFF. The CDR3 region has the DNA TGTGCCAGCAGTGATATCGGGACAGGGAACACTGAAGCTTTCTTT. This chain joins TRBV6-1 and TRBJ1-1, with 8 bases aligning to TRBD1. Germline CDR1 reads MNHNS; CDR2 reads SASEGT. This CDR3 has 15 amino acids. The trim removed 3 bases at V and 1 base at J, leaving 4 bases unmatched.

The chain links TRBV28 to TRBJ2-7; 14 bases map to TRBD2. Germline CDR1 MDHEN, CDR2 SYDVKM. The CDR3 consists of 18 residues. The J segment lost 4 bases and the V segment lost 6 bases, leaving 14 bases of the junction unmatched. As DNA, the CDR3 is TGTGCCAGCAGCGACCCTCCGGGACTAGCGGGGGTGCAATACGAGCAGTACTTC. Amino acids: CASSDPPGLAGVQYEQYF.

This sequence joins TRBV19 and TRBJ2-3; D is tentatively TRBD1 or TRBD2 (5 bases each). The germline CDR1 and CDR2 sequences are LNHDA and SQIVND (reference sequence). Trimming removed 8 bases at V and 0 bases at J, with 21 bases between. The CDR3 runs 17 residues. The CDR3 DNA reads TGTGCCAGTCAAATCCCCCCAGGGACGGGAAGCACAGATACGCAGTATTTT. The encoded protein is CASQIPPGTGSTDTQYF.

Concerning this clone itself: A read error may produce the germline difference seen at one junction end. The rearrangement joins TRBV6-1 to TRBJ1-2, with D perhaps matching TRBD1 (6 bases). The CDR3 sequence is 14 residues long. The germline gives CDR1 MNHNS, CDR2 SASEGT. The CDR3, as DNA: TGTGCCTGCAGGCCGGGGGCCCTCGTTGGTGGCTACACCTTC. This translates into CACRPGALVGGYTF.

The chain recombines TRBV7-9 with TRBJ2-3; D may be TRBD1 (6 bases). V gave up 4 bases and J gave up 2 bases, with 19 bases separating them. The CDR3 runs 17 residues. CDR1 and CDR2 from the germline V gene are SEHNR and FQNEAQ (reference sequence). CDR3 coding DNA: TGTGCCAGCAGCTCGCCAGGGGCCCCATCACACACAGATACGCAGTATTTT. Its translation: CASSSPGAPSHTDTQYF.

This chain links TRBV28 with TRBJ2-5; the D gene is possibly TRBD2 (7 bases). CDR1 is MDHEN, CDR2 SYDVKM, per germline. Trimming shortened V by 1 base and J by 4 bases, and 10 bases separated the two germline ends. The CDR3 runs 14 residues. Written as DNA, the CDR3 is TGTGCCAGCAGTTTATCAGGGGAGGGAGAGACCCAGTACTTC. This gives the protein CASSLSGEGETQYF. The full variable domain, its missing parts supplied by reference TRBV28 and TRBJ2-5, is DVKVTQSSRYLVKRTGEKVFLECVQDMDHENMFWYRQDPGLGLRLIYFSYDVKMKEKGDIPEGYSVSREKKERFSLILESASTNQTSMYLCASSLSGEGETQYFGPGTRLLVL.

The sample holds one count of this clone. The rearrangement links TRBV28 to TRBJ1-1; D possibly corresponds to TRBD1 (6 bases). From germline, CDR1 is MDHEN and CDR2 SYDVKM. Trimming stripped 6 bases from V and 3 bases from J, with 14 bases between. CDR3 length equals 14 residues. CDR3 bases: TGTGCCAGCAGCTCCCCCCAGGGGCACACTGAAGCTTTCTTT. This encodes CASSSPQGHTEAFF.

V gene TRBV28 combines with J gene TRBJ2-7; tentatively, D is TRBD2 (6 bases). V dropped 6 bases and J dropped 2 bases, with 8 bases sitting between them. This CDR3 region has 12 residues. In germline, CDR1 is MDHEN, CDR2 SYDVKM. CDR3 sequence reads: CASSRETYEQYF. CDR3 in DNA: TGTGCCAGCAGCCGGGAGACCTACGAGCAGTACTTC.

This clone was counted a single time. V usage is TRBV4-3 and J usage is TRBJ2-5, with a tentative D call TRBD1 (5 bases). TRBJ2-7 matches the DNA end more closely, so the J call is doubtful. The germline V gene encodes CDR1 LGHNA and CDR2 YSLEER. The CDR3 totals 13 residues. DNA for the CDR3: TGCGCCAGCAGCCGGACACAATCCTACGAGCAGTACTTC. Translating gives CASSRTQSYEQYF.

This chain joins TRBV27 and TRBJ1-1; TRBD1 might be the D (6 bases). The V end lost 3 bases, the J end lost 1 base, and 9 bases lay between the germline ends. This CDR3 region has 14 residues. The germline V gene encodes CDR1 MNHEY and CDR2 SMNVEV (reference sequence). CDR3: CASSFRTANTEAFF. CDR3 nucleotides: TGTGCCAGCAGTTTCCGGACAGCGAACACTGAAGCTTTCTTT.

The CDR3 loop is CASSLTGGGMAEAFF. In DNA, the CDR3 is TGTGCCAGCAGCTTAACAGGGGGCGGAATGGCTGAAGCTTTCTTT. The chain carries TRBV7-9 and TRBJ1-1, with TRBD1 identical over 9 bases. Germline V lookup: CDR1 SEHNR, CDR2 FQNEAQ (reference sequence). The V and J ends lost 2 bases and 6 bases, in that order; junction bases with no gene match: 7. The CDR3 spans 15 residues.

The chain uses TRBV28 and TRBJ2-7, with 10 bases aligning to TRBD1. The CDR3 totals 14 residues. After removal of 8 bases from V and 2 bases from J, the junction contained 6 bases not matched to a gene. Germline V gene sequence: CDR1 MDHEN, CDR2 SYDVKM. The CDR3: CASHGDRGPYEQYF. DNA of the CDR3: TGTGCCAGCCACGGGGACAGGGGACCCTACGAGCAGTACTTC.

The J gene is TRBJ2-5, the V gene TRBV6-6; D uncertain. CDR3 length equals 13 residues. V lost 0 bases and J 4 bases, leaving 6 bases between the germline ends. CDR1 is MNHNY, CDR2 SVGAGI, per germline (reference sequence). The CDR3 is CASSYSGVETQYF. CDR3 bases: TGTGCCAGCAGTTACTCCGGAGTAGAGACCCAGTACTTC.

This clone counts as medium-sized. The chain employs TRBV25-1 and TRBJ2-7; D unclear. Germline values: CDR1 MGHDK, CDR2 SYGVNS. V was trimmed by 7 bases and J by 7 bases, leaving 17 bases between them. CDR3 length equals 13 residues. The DNA of the CDR3 is TGTGCCAGCAAGCCTGACGGTCAAAAGGAGCAGTACTTC. Encoded protein: CASKPDGQKEQYF.

V gene TRBV7-2 combines with J gene TRBJ2-1; 10 bases align to TRBD2. The CDR3 extends over 12 amino acids. Germline lookup yields CDR1 SGHTA and CDR2 FQGNSA. V dropped 2 bases and J dropped 14; count of bases not matched to a gene: 3. Here the CDR3 reads CASSLSGRAEFF. The CDR3 DNA is TGTGCCAGCAGCTTAAGCGGGAGGGCGGAGTTCTTC. Together with reference TRBV7-2 and TRBJ2-1, the CDR3 gives the full variable domain: GAGVSQSPSNKVTEKGKDVELRCDPISGHTALYWYRQSLGQGLEFLIYFQGNSAPDKSGLPSDRFSAERTGGSVSTLTIQRTQQEDSAVYLCASSLSGRAEFFGPGTRLTVL.

The chain employs TRBV5-5 and TRBJ2-7; unclear D gene. Germline V gives CDR1 SGHKS, CDR2 YYEKEE (reference sequence). This CDR3 spans 12 amino acids. Trimming cost V 0 bases and J 5 bases, with 6 bases left between them. CDR3: CASSLEPDEQYF. The CDR3 DNA is TGTGCCAGCAGCTTGGAGCCGGACGAGCAGTACTTC.

This chain uses TRBV5-6 with TRBJ2-7, with D perhaps matching TRBD2 (5 bases). Trimming shortened V by 9 bases and J by 1 base, and 14 bases separated the two germline ends. CDR1 and CDR2 from the germline V gene are SGHDT and YYEEEE. The length of the CDR3 is 13 residues. The CDR3 nucleotides read TGTGCCACCTACCACGGGGAGTCCTACGAGCAGTACTTC. Protein: CATYHGESYEQYF.

This chain joins TRBV6-5 and TRBJ1-3; D remains unclear. The V end lost 4 bases, the J end lost 0 bases, and 10 bases lay between the germline ends. The CDR3 is made up of 15 amino acids. The V gene's germline CDR1 is MNHEY and CDR2 SVGAGI. DNA for the CDR3: TGTGCCAGCAGTTCATTCCGAAACTCTGGAAACACCATATATTTT. Translating gives CASSSFRNSGNTIYF.